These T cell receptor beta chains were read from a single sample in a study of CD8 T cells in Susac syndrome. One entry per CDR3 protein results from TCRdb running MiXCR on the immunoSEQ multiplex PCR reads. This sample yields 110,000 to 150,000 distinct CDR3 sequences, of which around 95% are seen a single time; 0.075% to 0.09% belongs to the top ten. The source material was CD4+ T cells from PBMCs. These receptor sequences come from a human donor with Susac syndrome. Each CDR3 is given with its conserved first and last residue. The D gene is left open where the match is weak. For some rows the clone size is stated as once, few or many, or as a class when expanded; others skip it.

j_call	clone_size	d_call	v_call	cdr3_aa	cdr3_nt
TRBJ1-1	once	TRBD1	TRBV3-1	CASSPWDSGSEAFF	TGTGCCAGCAGCCCATGGGACAGCGGAAGTGAAGCTTTCTTT
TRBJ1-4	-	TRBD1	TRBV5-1	CASSPQGADEKLFF	TGCGCCAGCAGTCCCCAGGGGGCTGATGAAAAACTGTTTTTT
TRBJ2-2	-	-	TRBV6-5	CASRRTGELFF	TGTGCCAGCAGAAGGACCGGGGAGCTGTTTTTT
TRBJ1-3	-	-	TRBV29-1	CSVRGANTIYF	TGCAGCGTGAGGGGCGCAAACACCATATATTTT
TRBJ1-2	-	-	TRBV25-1	CASSDPQYGYTF	TGTGCCAGCAGTGACCCCCAGTATGGCTACACCTTC
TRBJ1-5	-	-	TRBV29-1	CSVGEGDQPQHF	TGCAGCGTGGGAGAGGGGGATCAGCCCCAGCATTTT
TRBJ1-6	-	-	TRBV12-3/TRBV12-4	CASSLEGYSPLHF	TGTGCCAGCAGTTTAGAAGGGTATTCACCCCTCCACTTT
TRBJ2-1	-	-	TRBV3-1	CASSFSQGRNEQFF	TGTGCCAGCAGCTTCTCTCAGGGGAGGAATGAGCAGTTCTTC
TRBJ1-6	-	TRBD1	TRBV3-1	CASNTYGTANSPLHF	TGTGCCAGCAACACATACGGGACAGCAAATTCACCCCTCCACTTT
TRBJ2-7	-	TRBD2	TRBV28	CATLGLAGGHEQYF	TGTGCCACCCTCGGACTAGCGGGAGGACACGAGCAGTACTTC
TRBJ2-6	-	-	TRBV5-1	CASSLVPGLSGANVLTF	TGCGCCAGCAGCTTGGTCCCAGGTCTCTCTGGGGCCAACGTCCTGACTTTC
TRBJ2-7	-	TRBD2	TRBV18	CASSPGAGTSGYEQYF	TGTGCCAGCTCACCAGGCGCCGGGACTAGCGGTTACGAGCAGTACTTC
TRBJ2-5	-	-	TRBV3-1	CASSQAPRDTDGTQYF	TGTGCCAGCAGCCAAGCCCCCCGGGACACAGACGGGACCCAGTACTTC
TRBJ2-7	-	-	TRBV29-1	CSASDLGNYEQYF	TGCAGCGCTTCGGACCTAGGAAACTACGAGCAGTACTTC
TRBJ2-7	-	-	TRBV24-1	CATSERDDEQYF	TGTGCCACCAGTGAGAGGGATGACGAGCAGTACTTC
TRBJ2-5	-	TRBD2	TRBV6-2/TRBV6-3	CASVRGLLAAKETQYF	TGTGCCAGCGTACGGGGACTCCTAGCGGCTAAGGAGACCCAGTACTTC
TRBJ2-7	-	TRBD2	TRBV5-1	CASSLESGGAYEQYF	TGCGCCAGCAGCTTGGAGAGCGGGGGGGCCTACGAGCAGTACTTC
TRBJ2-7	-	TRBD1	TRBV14	CASSQVGQGTRSYEQYF	TGTGCCAGCAGCCAAGTGGGACAGGGAACTAGATCCTACGAGCAGTACTTC
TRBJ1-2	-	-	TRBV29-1	CSVSSDYGYTF	TGCAGCGTTTCAAGTGACTATGGCTACACCTTC
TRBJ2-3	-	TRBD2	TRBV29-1	CSVGSSGSLTDTQYF	TGCAGCGTTGGGTCTAGCGGGAGCCTTACAGATACGCAGTATTTT
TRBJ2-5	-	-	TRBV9	CASSIDTSPGETQYF	TGTGCCAGCAGCATCGACACCTCCCCGGGGGAGACCCAGTACTTC
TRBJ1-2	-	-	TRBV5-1	CASSLGRSEGYTF	TGCGCCAGCAGCTTGGGCAGGAGCGAGGGCTACACCTTC
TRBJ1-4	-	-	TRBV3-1	CASSQVEGWKLFF	TGTGCCAGCAGCCAAGTGGAGGGATGGAAACTGTTTTTT
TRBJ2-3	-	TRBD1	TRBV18	CASSRQGLDTQYF	TGTGCCAGCTCTCGACAGGGTCTAGATACGCAGTATTTT
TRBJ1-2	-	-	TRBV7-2	CASSPQGEGYTF	TGTGCCAGCAGCCCCCAGGGTGAGGGCTACACCTTC
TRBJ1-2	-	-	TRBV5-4	CASSLAGGYDGYTF	TGTGCCAGCAGCTTGGCCGGGGGGTATGATGGCTACACCTTC
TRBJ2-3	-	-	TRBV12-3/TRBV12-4	CASRERDGDTQYF	TGTGCCAGCAGGGAGAGGGATGGAGATACGCAGTATTTT
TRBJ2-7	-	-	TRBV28	CASSLRDTEQYF	TGTGCCAGCAGTTTAAGGGACACCGAGCAGTACTTC
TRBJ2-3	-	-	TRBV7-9	CASSFQDSRRFTDTQYF	TGTGCCAGCAGCTTCCAAGACTCCAGGCGTTTTACAGATACGCAGTATTTT
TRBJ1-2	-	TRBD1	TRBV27	CASGDLGTGNYGYTF	TGTGCCAGCGGGGACCTCGGGACAGGGAACTATGGCTACACCTTC
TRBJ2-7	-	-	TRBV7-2	CASNPELGAGEAQYF	TGTGCCAGCAACCCGGAATTGGGCGCAGGGGAGGCGCAGTACTTC
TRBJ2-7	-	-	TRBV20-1	CSAESYEQYF	TGCAGTGCAGAAAGCTACGAGCAGTACTTC
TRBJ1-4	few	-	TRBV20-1	CSAKGATNEKLFF	TGCAGTGCTAAGGGTGCAACTAATGAAAAACTGTTTTTT
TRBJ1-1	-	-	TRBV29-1	CSARGFVTEAFF	TGCAGCGCCAGGGGTTTTGTCACTGAAGCTTTCTTT
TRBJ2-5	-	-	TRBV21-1	CASSTMGETQYF	TGTGCCAGCAGCACCATGGGAGAGACCCAGTACTTC
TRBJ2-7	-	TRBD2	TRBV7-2	CASSSIAGAVYEQYF	TGTGCCAGCAGCTCCATAGCGGGAGCGGTCTACGAGCAGTACTTC
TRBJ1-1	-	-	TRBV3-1	CASSQPGGTEAFF	TGTGCCAGCAGCCAACCAGGCGGGACTGAAGCTTTCTTT
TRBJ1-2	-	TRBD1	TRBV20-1	CSARVGEQGINYGYTF	TGCAGTGCTAGAGTAGGGGAACAGGGGATTAACTATGGCTACACCTTC
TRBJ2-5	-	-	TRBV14	CASSRGGHADKYF	TGTGCCAGCAGCCGGGGGGGACACGCTGATAAGTACTTC
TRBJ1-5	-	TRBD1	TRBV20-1	CSANEGAVDQPQHF	TGCAGTGCTAACGAGGGGGCAGTTGATCAGCCCCAGCATTTT
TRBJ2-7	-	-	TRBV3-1	CASGPGNFYEQYF	TGTGCCAGCGGCCCCGGGAACTTCTACGAGCAGTACTTC
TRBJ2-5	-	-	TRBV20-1	CSARVQGETQYF	TGCAGTGCTAGAGTTCAAGGGGAGACCCAGTACTTC
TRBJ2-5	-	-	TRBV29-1	CSVGGSAAQYF	TGCAGCGTTGGGGGGTCCGCGGCCCAGTACTTC
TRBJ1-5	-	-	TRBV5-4	CASSSGSNQPQHF	TGTGCCAGCAGCAGCGGGAGCAATCAGCCCCAGCATTTT
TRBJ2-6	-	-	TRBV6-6	CASSSRPGGANVLTF	TGTGCCAGCAGTTCCCGGCCGGGGGGGGCCAACGTCCTGACTTTC
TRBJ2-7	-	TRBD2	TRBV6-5	CASSQVAGPTYEQYF	TGTGCCAGCAGTCAAGTAGCGGGACCGACCTACGAGCAGTACTTC
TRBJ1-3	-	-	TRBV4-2	CASSQEGGNTIYF	TGTGCCAGCAGCCAAGAAGGGGGAAACACCATATATTTT
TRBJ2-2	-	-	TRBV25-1	CASSDPTGSLRTGELFF	TGTGCCAGCAGTGATCCTACAGGCAGCTTAAGGACCGGGGAGCTGTTTTTT
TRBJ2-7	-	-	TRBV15	CATSQTKREPRNPLQQYF	TGTGCCACCAGCCAAACCAAACGAGAACCCCGTAATCCGCTGCAGCAGTACTTC
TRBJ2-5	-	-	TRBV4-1	CASSQVRGETQYF	TGTGCCAGCAGCCAAGTCCGGGGGGAGACCCAGTACTTC